The 6 T cell receptor beta chains given below trace back to one sample, sequenced in a study of shared clonotypes between healthy human individuals. Sequencing was performed with immunoSEQ multiplex PCR; in TCRdb, only in-frame clones are kept and a portion is missing. The sample shows some 530,000 clones, 81% of them seen only once. The sequencing sample was made of PBMCs. The receptors come from a middle-aged woman in good health. Some clones in this sample may be carry-over from other donors' samples.

The chain is built from TRBV7-2 and TRBJ1-5; D unclear. Trimming stripped 1 base from V and 2 bases from J, with 9 bases between. CDR3 length: 15 amino acids. Germline V gene lookup returns CDR1 SGHTA and CDR2 FQGNSA. The CDR3 nucleotides are TGTGCCAGCAGCTTAGAGGTGGGCCGCAATCAGCCCCAGCATTTT. Translating gives CASSLEVGRNQPQHF.

In its sample, this clone was seen many times. Other DNA sequences in the same sample also yield this CDR3. The V gene is TRBV30, the J gene TRBJ2-7; D is uncertain. V was shortened by 7 bases and J by 2 bases, with 21 bases between the two germline ends. This CDR3 has 15 amino acids. CDR1 GTSNPN and CDR2 SVGIG come from the germline V gene (reference sequence). CDR3 sequence reads: CALALDQIVAYEQYF. DNA for the CDR3: TGTGCCTTAGCCTTGGACCAGATAGTGGCCTACGAGCAGTACTTC.

The J gene is TRBJ2-3, the V gene TRBV28, with 7 positions matching TRBD2. Trimming at V came to 3 bases and at J to 0 bases, leaving 9 bases not matched to a gene. Per germline, CDR1 MDHEN and CDR2 SYDVKM. This CDR3 region has 17 residues. The CDR3 region is CASSFIGAGVSTDTQYF. The CDR3 bases are TGTGCCAGCAGTTTCATTGGGGCGGGAGTCAGCACAGATACGCAGTATTTT.

This sequence joins TRBV11-2 and TRBJ2-3; D may correspond to TRBD1 or TRBD2 (6 bases each). The CDR3 extends over 16 amino acids. Germline CDR1 and CDR2: SGHAT and FQNNGV. Between the trimmed V and J ends, which lost 2 bases and 10 bases, there was a span of 22 bases. CDR3 DNA sequence: TGTGCCAGCAGCTTAAAGGGGGGTCTAGCGACACGGGCGCAGTATTTT. It yields the protein CASSLKGGLATRAQYF. The variable domain in full, with the rest retrieved from reference TRBV11-2 and TRBJ2-3, is EAGVAQSPRYKIIEKRQSVAFWCNPISGHATLYWYQQILGQGPKLLIQFQNNGVVDDSQLPKDRFSAERLKGVDSTLKIQPAKLEDSAVYLCASSLKGGLATRAQYFGPGTRLTVL.

The chain joins TRBV30 to TRBJ2-7; D gene uncertain. Germline V lookup: CDR1 GTSNPN, CDR2 SVGIG (reference sequence). The CDR3 length is 12 residues. Trimming took 2 bases from V and 6 from J, leaving 11 bases between them. CDR3 nucleotides: TGTGCCTGGAGTAGTGCCGTATCCGAGCAGTACTTC. Amino acids: CAWSSAVSEQYF.

The chain combines TRBV14 with TRBJ2-7; a weak D match, TRBD1 (5 bases). Germline V gene sequence: CDR1 SGHDN, CDR2 FVKESK. The CDR3 runs to 14 residues. V gave up 3 bases and J gave up 4 bases, with 13 bases separating them. The CDR3 DNA reads TGTGCCAGCAGCCAGCAGGGATATCTTTACGAGCAGTACTTC. It translates to CASSQQGYLYEQYF.